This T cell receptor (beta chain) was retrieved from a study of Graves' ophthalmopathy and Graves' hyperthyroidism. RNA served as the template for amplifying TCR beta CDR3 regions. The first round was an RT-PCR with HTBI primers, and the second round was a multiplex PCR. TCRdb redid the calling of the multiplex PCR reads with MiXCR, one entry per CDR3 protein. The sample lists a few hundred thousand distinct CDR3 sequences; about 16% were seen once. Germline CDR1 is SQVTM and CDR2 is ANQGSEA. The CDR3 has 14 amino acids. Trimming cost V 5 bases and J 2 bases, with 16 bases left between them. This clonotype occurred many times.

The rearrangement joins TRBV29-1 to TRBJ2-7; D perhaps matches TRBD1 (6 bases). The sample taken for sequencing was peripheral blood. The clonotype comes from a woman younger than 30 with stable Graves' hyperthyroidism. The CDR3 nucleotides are TGCAGCGTTCCGAGCGGCAGGGGAGCCTACGAGCAGTACTTC. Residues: CSVPSGRGAYEQYF.